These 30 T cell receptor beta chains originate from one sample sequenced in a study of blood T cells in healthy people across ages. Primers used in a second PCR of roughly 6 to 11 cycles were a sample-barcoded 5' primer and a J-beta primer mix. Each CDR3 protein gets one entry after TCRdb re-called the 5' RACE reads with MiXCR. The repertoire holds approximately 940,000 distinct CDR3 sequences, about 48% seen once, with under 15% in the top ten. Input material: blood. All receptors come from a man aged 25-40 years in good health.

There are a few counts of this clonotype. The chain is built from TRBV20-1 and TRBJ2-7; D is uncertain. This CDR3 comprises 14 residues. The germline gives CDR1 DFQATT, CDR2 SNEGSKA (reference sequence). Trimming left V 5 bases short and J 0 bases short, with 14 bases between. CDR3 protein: CSAPRALTSYEQYF. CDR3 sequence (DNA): TGCAGTGCTCCCCGGGCATTAACCTCCTACGAGCAGTACTTC.

The CDR3 nucleotides read TGTGCCAGCAGCTTGGTGTTAGGCGAAGAGACCCAGTACTTC. This codes for CASSLVLGEETQYF. The genes are TRBV5-6 and TRBJ2-5; D gene ambiguous. V dropped 0 bases and J dropped 3 bases, with 9 bases sitting between them. This CDR3 has 14 amino acids. Germline CDR1 is SGHDT and CDR2 is YYEEEE.

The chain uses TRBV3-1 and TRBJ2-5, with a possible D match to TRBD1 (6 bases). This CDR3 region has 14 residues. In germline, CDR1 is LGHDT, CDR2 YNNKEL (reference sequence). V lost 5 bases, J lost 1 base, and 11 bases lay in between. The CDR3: CASSGWGPQETQYF. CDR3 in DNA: TGTGCCAGCAGCGGCTGGGGGCCCCAAGAGACCCAGTACTTC.

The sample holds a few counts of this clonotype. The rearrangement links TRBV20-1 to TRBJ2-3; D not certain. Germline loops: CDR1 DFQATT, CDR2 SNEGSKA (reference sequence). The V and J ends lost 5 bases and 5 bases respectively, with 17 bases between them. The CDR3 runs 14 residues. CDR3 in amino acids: CSAPVPGARDTQYF. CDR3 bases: TGCAGTGCTCCCGTCCCAGGTGCGCGAGATACGCAGTATTTT.

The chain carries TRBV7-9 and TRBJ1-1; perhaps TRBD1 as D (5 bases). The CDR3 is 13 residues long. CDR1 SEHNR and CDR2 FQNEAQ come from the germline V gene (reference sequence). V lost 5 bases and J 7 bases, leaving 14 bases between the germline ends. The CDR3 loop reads CASSPIRGSEAFF. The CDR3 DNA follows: TGTGCCAGCAGCCCTATCCGGGGCAGTGAAGCTTTCTTT.

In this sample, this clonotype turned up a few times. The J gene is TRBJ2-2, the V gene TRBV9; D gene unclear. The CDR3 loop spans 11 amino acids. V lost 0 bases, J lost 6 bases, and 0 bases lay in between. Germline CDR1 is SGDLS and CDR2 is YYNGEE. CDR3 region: CASSVAGELFF. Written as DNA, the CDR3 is TGTGCCAGCAGCGTAGCCGGGGAGCTGTTTTTT.

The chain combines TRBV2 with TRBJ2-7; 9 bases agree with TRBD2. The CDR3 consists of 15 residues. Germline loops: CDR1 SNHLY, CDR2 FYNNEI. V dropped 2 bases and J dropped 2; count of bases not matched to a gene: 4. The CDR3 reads CASSEMAGGPYEQYF. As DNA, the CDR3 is TGTGCCAGCAGTGAAATGGCGGGGGGGCCCTACGAGCAGTACTTC.

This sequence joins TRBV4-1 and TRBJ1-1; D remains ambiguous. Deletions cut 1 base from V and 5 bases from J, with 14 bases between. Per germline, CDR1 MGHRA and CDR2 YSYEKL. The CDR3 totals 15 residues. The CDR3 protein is CASSQVVAVTTEAFF. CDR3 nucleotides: TGCGCCAGCAGCCAAGTTGTGGCAGTAACGACTGAAGCTTTCTTT.

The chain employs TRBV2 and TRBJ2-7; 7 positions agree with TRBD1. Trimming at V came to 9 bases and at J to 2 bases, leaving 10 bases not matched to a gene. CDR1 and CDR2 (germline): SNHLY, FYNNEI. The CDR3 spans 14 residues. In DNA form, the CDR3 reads TGTGCCAGTAACCTCCAGGGGGTTGCCTACGAGCAGTACTTC. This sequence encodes CASNLQGVAYEQYF.

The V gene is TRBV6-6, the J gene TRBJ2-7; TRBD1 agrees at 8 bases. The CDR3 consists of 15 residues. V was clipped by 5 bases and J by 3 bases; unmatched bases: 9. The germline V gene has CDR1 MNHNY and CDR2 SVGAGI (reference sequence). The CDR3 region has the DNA TGTGCCAGCAGTCCCGAGCAGGGGGCGAACTACGAGCAGTACTTC. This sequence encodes CASSPEQGANYEQYF.

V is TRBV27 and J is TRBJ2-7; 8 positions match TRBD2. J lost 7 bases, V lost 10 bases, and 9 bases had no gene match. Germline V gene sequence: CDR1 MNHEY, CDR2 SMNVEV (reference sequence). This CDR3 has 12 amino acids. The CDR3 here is CAIGRGDNEQYF. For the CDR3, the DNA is TGTGCCATCGGGAGGGGAGACAATGAGCAGTACTTC.

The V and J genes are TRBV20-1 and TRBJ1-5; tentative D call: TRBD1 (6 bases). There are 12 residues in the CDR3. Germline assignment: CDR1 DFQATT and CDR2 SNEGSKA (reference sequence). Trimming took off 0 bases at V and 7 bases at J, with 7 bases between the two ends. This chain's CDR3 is CSARDGGQPQHF. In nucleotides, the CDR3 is TGCAGTGCTAGAGATGGGGGCCAGCCCCAGCATTTT.

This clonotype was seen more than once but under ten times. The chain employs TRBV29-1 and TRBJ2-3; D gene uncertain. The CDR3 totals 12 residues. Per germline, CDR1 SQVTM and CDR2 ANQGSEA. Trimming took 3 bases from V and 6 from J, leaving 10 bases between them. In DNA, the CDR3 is TGCAGCGTTGACTACCAATCCGATACGCAGTATTTT. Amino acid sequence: CSVDYQSDTQYF.

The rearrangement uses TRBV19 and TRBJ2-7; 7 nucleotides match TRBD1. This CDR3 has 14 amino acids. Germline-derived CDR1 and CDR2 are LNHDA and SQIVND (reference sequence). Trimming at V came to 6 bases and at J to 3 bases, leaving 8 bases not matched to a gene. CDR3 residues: CASRDPGGVYEQYF. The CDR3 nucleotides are TGTGCCAGTAGGGACCCAGGGGGTGTCTACGAGCAGTACTTC.

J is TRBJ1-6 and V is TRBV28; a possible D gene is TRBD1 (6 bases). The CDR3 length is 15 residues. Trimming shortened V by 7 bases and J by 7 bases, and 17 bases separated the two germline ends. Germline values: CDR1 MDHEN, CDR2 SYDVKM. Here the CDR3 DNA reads TGTGCCAGCACCGCGCTTACAGGGTTCAATTCACCCCTCCACTTT. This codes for CASTALTGFNSPLHF.

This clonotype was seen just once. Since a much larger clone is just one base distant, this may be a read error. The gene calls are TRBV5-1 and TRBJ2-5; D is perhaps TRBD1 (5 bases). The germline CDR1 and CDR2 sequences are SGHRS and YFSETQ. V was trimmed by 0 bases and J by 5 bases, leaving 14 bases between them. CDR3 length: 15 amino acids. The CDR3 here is CASSLGSGPDETQYF. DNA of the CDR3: TGCGCCAGCAGCTTGGGATCAGGGCCGGACGAGACCCAGTACTTC. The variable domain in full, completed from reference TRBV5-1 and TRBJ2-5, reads KAGVTQTPRYLIKTRGQQVTLSCSPISGHRSVSWYQQTPGQGLQFLFEYFSETQRNKGNFPGRFSGRQFSNSRSEMNVSTLELGDSALYLCASSLGSGPDETQYFGPGTRLLVL.

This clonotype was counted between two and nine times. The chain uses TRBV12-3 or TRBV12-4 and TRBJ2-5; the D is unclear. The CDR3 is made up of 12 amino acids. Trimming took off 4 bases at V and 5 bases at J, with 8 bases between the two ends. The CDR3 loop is CASSSLWETQYF. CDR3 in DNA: TGTGCCAGCAGTTCTCTCTGGGAGACCCAGTACTTC.

The CDR3, as DNA: TGTGCCAGCAGTTTTGAGGGCCTAGCGGGAAACAATGAGCAGTTCTTC. It yields the protein CASSFEGLAGNNEQFF. The chain carries TRBV28 and TRBJ2-1; the match to TRBD2 covers 9 bases. Looked up from germline, CDR1 is MDHEN and CDR2 is SYDVKM. The CDR3 consists of 16 residues. V was pared by 3 bases and J by 5 bases, with 8 bases of the junction left unmatched.

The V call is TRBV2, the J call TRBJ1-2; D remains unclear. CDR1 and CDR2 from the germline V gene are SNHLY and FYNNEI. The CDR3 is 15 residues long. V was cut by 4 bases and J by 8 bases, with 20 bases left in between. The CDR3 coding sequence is TGTGCCAGCAGTGTTCTGGCCAACCGCTCGGGCGGCTACACCTTC. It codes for CASSVLANRSGGYTF.

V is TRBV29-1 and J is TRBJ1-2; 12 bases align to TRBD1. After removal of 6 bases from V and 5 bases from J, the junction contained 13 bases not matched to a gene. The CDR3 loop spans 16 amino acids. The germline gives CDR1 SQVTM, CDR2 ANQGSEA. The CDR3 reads CSVIGTGGDFLYGYTF. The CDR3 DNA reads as TGCAGCGTCATAGGGACAGGGGGCGATTTCCTTTATGGCTACACCTTC.

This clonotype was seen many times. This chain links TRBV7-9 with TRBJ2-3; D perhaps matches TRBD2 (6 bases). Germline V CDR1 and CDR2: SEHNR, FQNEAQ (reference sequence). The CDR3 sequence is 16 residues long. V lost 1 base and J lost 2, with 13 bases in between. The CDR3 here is CASSLVADLLTDTQYF. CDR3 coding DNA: TGTGCCAGCAGCTTAGTAGCGGATCTACTCACAGATACGCAGTATTTT.

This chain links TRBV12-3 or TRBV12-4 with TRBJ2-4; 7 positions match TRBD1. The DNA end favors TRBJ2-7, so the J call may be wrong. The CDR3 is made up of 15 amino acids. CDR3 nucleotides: TGTGCCAGCAGTCCAACCACAGGGGACCCATACGAGCAGTACTTC. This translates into CASSPTTGDPYEQYF.

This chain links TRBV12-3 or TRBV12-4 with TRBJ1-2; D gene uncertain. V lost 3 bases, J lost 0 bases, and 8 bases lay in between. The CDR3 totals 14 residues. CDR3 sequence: CASSLEVPNYGYTF. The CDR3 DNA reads TGTGCCAGCAGTTTGGAAGTGCCTAACTATGGCTACACCTTC.

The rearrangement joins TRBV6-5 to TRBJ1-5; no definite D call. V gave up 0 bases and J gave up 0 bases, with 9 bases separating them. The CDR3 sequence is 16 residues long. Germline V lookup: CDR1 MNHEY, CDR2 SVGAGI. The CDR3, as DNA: TGTGCCAGCAGTTACTCGAGCAGAGGTAGCAATCAGCCCCAGCATTTT. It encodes CASSYSSRGSNQPQHF.

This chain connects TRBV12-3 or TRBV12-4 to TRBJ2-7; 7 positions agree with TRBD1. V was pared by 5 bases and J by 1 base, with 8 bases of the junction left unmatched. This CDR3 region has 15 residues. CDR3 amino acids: CASSPKGAGSYEQYF. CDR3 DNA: TGTGCCAGCAGTCCTAAGGGGGCAGGGTCCTACGAGCAGTACTTC.

The chain's CDR3 is CASSDPAENYGYTF. CDR3 in DNA: TGTGCCAGCAGTGACCCGGCAGAGAACTATGGCTACACCTTC. This chain connects TRBV28 to TRBJ1-2, with no clear D. This CDR3 is built from 14 residues. CDR1 and CDR2 (germline): MDHEN, SYDVKM. Trimming left V 5 bases short and J 2 bases short, with 12 bases between.

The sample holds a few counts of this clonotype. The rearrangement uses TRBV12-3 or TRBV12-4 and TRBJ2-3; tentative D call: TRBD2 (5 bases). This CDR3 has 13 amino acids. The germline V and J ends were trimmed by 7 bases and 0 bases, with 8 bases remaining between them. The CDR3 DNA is TGTGCCAGCAAGGCGGGTAGCACAGATACGCAGTATTTT. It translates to CASKAGSTDTQYF.

This CDR3 reads CASSLGRGLTGANVLTF. Here the CDR3 DNA reads TGTGCCAGCAGTTTGGGCAGGGGGCTTACTGGGGCCAACGTCCTGACTTTC. This chain uses TRBV27 with TRBJ2-6, with TRBD1 matching over 8 bases. CDR3 length: 17 residues. The J segment lost 2 bases and the V segment lost 3 bases, leaving 6 bases of the junction unmatched. The germline V gene has CDR1 MNHEY and CDR2 SMNVEV (reference sequence).

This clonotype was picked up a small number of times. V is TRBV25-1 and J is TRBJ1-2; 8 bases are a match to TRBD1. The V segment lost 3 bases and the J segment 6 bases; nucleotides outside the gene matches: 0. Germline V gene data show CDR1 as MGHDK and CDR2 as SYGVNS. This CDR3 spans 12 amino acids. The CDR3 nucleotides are TGTGCCAGCAGTGACAGGGGGCATGGCTACACCTTC. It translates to CASSDRGHGYTF.

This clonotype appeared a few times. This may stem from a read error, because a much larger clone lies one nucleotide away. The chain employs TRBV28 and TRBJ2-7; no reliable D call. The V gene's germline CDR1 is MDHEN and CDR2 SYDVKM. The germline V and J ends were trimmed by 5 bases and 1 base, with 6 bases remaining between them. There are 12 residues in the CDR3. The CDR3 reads CASSTLSYEQYF. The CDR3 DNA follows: TGTGCCAGCAGTACCCTTTCCTACGAGCAGTACTTC.